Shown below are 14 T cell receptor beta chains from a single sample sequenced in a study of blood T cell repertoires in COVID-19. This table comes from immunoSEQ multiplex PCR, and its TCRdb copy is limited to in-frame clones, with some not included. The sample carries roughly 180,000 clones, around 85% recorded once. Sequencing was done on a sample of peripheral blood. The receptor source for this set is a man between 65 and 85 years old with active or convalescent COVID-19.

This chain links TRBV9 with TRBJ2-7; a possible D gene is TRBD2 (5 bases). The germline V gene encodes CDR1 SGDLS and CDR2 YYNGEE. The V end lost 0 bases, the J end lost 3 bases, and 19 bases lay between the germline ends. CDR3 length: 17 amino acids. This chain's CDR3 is CASSVATIGGASYEQYF. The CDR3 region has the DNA TGTGCCAGCAGCGTAGCTACAATAGGAGGAGCCAGCTACGAGCAGTACTTC.

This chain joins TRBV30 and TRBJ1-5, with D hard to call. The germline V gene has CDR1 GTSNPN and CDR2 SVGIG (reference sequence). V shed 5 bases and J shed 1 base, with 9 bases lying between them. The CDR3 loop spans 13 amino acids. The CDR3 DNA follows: TGTGCCTGGGGTAAATCCAGCAATCAGCCCCAGCATTTT. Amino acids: CAWGKSSNQPQHF. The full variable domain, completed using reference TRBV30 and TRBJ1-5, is SQTIHQWPATLVQPVGSPLSLECTVEGTSNPNLYWYRQAAGRGLQLLFYSVGIGQISSEVPQNLSASRPQDRQFILSSKKLLLSDSGFYLCAWGKSSNQPQHFGDGTRLSIL.

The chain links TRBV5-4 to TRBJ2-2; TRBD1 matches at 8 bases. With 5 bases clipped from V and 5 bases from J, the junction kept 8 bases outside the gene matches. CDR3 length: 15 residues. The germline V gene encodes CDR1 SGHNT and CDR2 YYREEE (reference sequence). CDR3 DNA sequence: TGTGCCAGCAGGTCCGGGACAGGACGTACCGGGGAGCTGTTTTTT. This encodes CASRSGTGRTGELFF.

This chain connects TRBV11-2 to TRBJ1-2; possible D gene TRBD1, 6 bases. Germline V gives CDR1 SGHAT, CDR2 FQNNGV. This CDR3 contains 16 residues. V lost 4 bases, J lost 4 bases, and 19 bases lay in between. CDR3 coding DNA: TGTGCCAGCAGCTATTACCCCTCCGGACAGCTCTATGGCTACACCTTC. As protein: CASSYYPSGQLYGYTF.

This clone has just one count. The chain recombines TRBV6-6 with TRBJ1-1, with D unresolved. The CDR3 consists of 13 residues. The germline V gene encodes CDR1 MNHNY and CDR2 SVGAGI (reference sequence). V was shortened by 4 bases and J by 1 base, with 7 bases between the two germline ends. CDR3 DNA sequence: TGTGCCAGCAGTTGGGCTCCGAACACTGAAGCTTTCTTT. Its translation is CASSWAPNTEAFF.

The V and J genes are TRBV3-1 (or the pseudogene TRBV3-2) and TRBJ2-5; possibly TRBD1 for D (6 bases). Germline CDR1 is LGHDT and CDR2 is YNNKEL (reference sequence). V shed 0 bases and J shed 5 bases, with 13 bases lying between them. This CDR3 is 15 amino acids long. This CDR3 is CASSQEGARRETQYF. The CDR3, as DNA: TGTGCCAGCAGCCAAGAGGGGGCCCGGAGGGAGACCCAGTACTTC.

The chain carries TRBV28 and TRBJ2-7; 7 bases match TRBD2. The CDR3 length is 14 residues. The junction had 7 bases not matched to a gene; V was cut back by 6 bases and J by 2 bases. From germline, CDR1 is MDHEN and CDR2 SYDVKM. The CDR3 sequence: CASRLSGVPYEQYF. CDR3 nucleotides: TGTGCCAGCAGATTGAGCGGGGTTCCCTACGAGCAGTACTTC.

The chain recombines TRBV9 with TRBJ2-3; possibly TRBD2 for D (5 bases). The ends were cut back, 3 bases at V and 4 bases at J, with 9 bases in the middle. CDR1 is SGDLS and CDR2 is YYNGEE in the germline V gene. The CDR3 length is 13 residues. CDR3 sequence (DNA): TGTGCCAGCAGCGACCTTAGCGCAGATACGCAGTATTTT. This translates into CASSDLSADTQYF.

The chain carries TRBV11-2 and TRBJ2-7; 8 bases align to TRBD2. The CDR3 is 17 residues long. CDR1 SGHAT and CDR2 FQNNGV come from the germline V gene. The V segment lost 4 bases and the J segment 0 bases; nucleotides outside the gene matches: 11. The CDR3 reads CASSSQETSGSSYEQYF. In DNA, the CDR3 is TGTGCCAGCAGCTCACAGGAAACTAGCGGAAGCTCCTACGAGCAGTACTTC.

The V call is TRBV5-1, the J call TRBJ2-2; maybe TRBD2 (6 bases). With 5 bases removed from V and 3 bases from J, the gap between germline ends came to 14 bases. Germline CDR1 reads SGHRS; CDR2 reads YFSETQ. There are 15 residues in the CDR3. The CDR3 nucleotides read TGCGCCAGCAGTCCTAGGGTAGCGGACACCGGGGAGCTGTTTTTT. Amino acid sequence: CASSPRVADTGELFF.

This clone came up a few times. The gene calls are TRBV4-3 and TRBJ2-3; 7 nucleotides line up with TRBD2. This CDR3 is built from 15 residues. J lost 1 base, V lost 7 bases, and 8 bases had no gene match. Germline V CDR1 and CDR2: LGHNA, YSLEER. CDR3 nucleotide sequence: TGCGCCAGCAACCAGGGAGGGTCCCGCACAGATACGCAGTATTTT. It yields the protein CASNQGGSRTDTQYF.

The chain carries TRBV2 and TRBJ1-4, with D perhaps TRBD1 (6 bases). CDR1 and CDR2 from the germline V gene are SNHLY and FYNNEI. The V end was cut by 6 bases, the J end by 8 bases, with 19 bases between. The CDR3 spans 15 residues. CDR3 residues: CASRGRGWGREKLFF. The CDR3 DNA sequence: TGTGCCAGCAGAGGGAGGGGTTGGGGGCGCGAAAAACTGTTTTTT. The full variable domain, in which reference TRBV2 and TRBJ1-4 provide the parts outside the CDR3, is EPEVTQTPSHQVTQMGQEVILRCVPISNHLYFYWYRQILGQKVEFLVSFYNNEISEKSEIFDDQFSVERPDGSNFTLKIRSTKLEDSAMYFCASRGRGWGREKLFFGSGTQLSVL.

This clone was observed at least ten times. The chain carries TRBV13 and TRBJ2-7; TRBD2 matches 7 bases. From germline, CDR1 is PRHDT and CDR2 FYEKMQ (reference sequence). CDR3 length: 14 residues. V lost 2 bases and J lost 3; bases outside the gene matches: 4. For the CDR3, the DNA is TGTGCCAGCAGCTTAACTAGCGAAGGCTACGAGCAGTACTTC. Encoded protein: CASSLTSEGYEQYF.

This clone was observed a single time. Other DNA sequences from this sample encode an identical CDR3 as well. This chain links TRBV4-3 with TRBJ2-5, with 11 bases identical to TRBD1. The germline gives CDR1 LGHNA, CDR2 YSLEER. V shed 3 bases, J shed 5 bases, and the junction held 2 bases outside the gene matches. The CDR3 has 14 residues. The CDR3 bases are TGCGCCAGCAGCCAGGACAGGGGGCTTGAGACCCAGTACTTC. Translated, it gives CASSQDRGLETQYF.